This record concerns one TCR beta chain sequence. These data belong to a study of CD8 T cells in Susac syndrome. RNA, at roughly 0.5 to 1 ug, was reverse transcribed with random hexamers. TCRdb re-analysed the immunoSEQ multiplex PCR reads in MiXCR, keeping a single row per CDR3 protein. The data contain more than 110,000 distinct CDR3 sequences, about 93% of them singletons. This CDR3 is 16 amino acids long. In germline, CDR1 is SEHNR, CDR2 FQNEAQ (reference sequence). J was trimmed by 2 bases and V by 5 bases; bases with no gene match: 10. The V and J genes are TRBV7-9 and TRBJ2-3; 7 bases match TRBD2. Material for sequencing was CD8+ T cells from PBMCs. The TCR originated in a human donor in good health. CDR3 sequence reads: CASSPGLAEFTDTQYF. The CDR3 region has the DNA TGTGCCAGCAGCCCCGGGCTAGCGGAGTTCACAGATACGCAGTATTTT.